This T cell receptor (beta chain) comes out of a study of regulatory T cells in long-lasting Graves disease. The wider study: Antithyroid drugs had been given to newly diagnosed Graves' patients for under 3 months.

In building TCR beta libraries, iRepertoire HTBI primers were used together with Arm-PCR of CDR3 regions. TCRdb used MiXCR to reprocess the multiplex PCR reads, holding one entry per CDR3 protein. This table holds fewer than 500,000 distinct CDR3 sequences, 15% to 20% found once. Time point reported: newly diagnosed GD, antithyroid drugs for less than 3 months. From PBMCs, RNA was extracted and then used to make the TCR library. Only one count was recorded for this clonotype. Separately, the same data were catalogued under a study of T cells in Graves' hyperthyroidism and ophthalmopathy.

This TCR derives from a man aged 35 to 55 with Graves disease. This specimen consisted of peripheral blood mononuclear cells (PBMCs), obtained at new diagnosis, from a patient treated with antithyroid drugs.

As DNA, the CDR3 is TGTGCCAGCAGCCCCTTTGGGGCCGGGGATGAGCAGTTCTTC. This sequence encodes CASSPFGAGDEQFF. The rearrangement uses TRBV7-9 and TRBJ2-1; D is perhaps TRBD1 or TRBD2 (5 bases each). From germline, CDR1 is SEHNR and CDR2 FQNEAQ (reference sequence). The CDR3 totals 14 residues. The ends were cut back, 5 bases at V and 8 bases at J, with 16 bases in the middle.